This TCR beta chain originates from a study of blood T cells in healthy people across ages. Germline assignment: CDR1 SGDLS and CDR2 YYNGEE. Trimming removed 0 bases from V and 2 bases from J, with 8 bases in between. The CDR3 covers 14 residues. This clonotype was seen a few times. Alongside a J-beta primer mix, a sample-barcoded 5' primer served in a second PCR lasting roughly 7 to 12 cycles. MiXCR was run by TCRdb on the 5' RACE reads, yielding one entry per CDR3 protein. The table lists more than 1,400,000 distinct CDR3 sequences, 42% of them singletons. The chain joins TRBV9 to TRBJ1-2; D gene ambiguous. This clonotype was sampled from a woman younger than 30 in good health. Sequencing input: blood. CDR3 residues: CASSVAGINYGYTF. CDR3 bases: TGTGCCAGCAGCGTAGCCGGGATAAACTATGGCTACACCTTC.